The clone carrying this T cell receptor beta chain was detected a few times. Its antigen is not known. The method was immunoSEQ multiplex PCR; TCRdb's version includes in-frame clones alone and lacks a portion of them. The sample has tens of thousands of clones, roughly four fifths seen once. This sample is part of a study of T cell responses to AZD1222 COVID-19 vaccine. Notes on the study in general: Possibly, clonal diversity was underestimated; donors were largely white British and included more females. Researchers took repertoire samples only after the peak T cell response had come.

With 1 base removed from V and 0 bases from J, the gap between germline ends came to 7 bases. This CDR3 comprises 15 residues. CDR1 and CDR2 (germline): SNHLY, FYNNEI. The chain employs TRBV2 and TRBJ1-5; no clear D. This clonotype was sampled from an adult in good health. The source was peripheral blood, collected on day 0 of AZD1222 vaccination. The CDR3 coding sequence is TGTGCCAGCAGTGAAGACCAGTATAGCAATCAGCCCCAGCATTTT. Translation: CASSEDQYSNQPQHF. The complete variable domain, with remaining parts taken from reference TRBV2 and TRBJ1-5, reads EPEVTQTPSHQVTQMGQEVILRCVPISNHLYFYWYRQILGQKVEFLVSFYNNEISEKSEIFDDQFSVERPDGSNFTLKIRSTKLEDSAMYFCASSEDQYSNQPQHFGDGTRLSIL.